A selection of T cell receptor beta chains follows, all from one sample in a study of vaccination effects on CD4 cells after COVID-19. Their recognized antigens are unknown. The assay was immunoSEQ multiplex PCR, and TCRdb's table has in-frame clones only and misses some. The table includes around 62,000 clones, about 67% detected once. Sequences were derived from CD4+ T cells from PBMCs cultured without peptide, sampled after COVID-19 vaccination. The receptors stem from a human donor who received a COVID-19 vaccine. CDR3s include the opening cysteine and the closing phenylalanine or tryptophan. The D gene is left open where the match is weak. Only part of the rows carry a size: once, few, many, or a class if the clone is expanded.

j_gene: TRBJ1-1; v_gene: TRBV16; abundance: once; d_gene: TRBD1; CDR3nt: TGTGCCAGCAGCCAATTACGGGACAGTGGCACTGAAGCTTTCTTT; CDR3aa: CASSQLRDSGTEAFF
j_gene: TRBJ1-1; v_gene: TRBV5-6; abundance: -; d_gene: TRBD1; CDR3nt: TGTGCCAGCAGCCTCCTCGGACAGGGGCTGAACACTGAAGCTTTCTTT; CDR3aa: CASSLLGQGLNTEAFF
j_gene: TRBJ2-4; v_gene: TRBV7-2; abundance: -; d_gene: TRBD2; CDR3nt: TGTGCCAGCAGCCTTCAGCGGGGGGAGATGGACATTCAGTACTTC; CDR3aa: CASSLQRGEMDIQYF
j_gene: TRBJ1-2; v_gene: TRBV19; abundance: few; d_gene: -; CDR3nt: TGTGCCAGTACCCCAATGGGACGAGATGGCTACACCTTC; CDR3aa: CASTPMGRDGYTF
j_gene: TRBJ2-1; v_gene: TRBV4-1; abundance: -; d_gene: TRBD2; CDR3nt: TGCGCCAGCAGCCAATACACTAGCGGGGAGTACAATGAGCAGTTCTTC; CDR3aa: CASSQYTSGEYNEQFF
j_gene: TRBJ2-1; v_gene: TRBV5-1; abundance: -; d_gene: TRBD2; CDR3nt: TGCGCCAGCAGCTTGGTTAGCGGGAGCTCCTACAATGAGCAGTTCTTC; CDR3aa: CASSLVSGSSYNEQFF
j_gene: TRBJ2-3; v_gene: TRBV6-2/TRBV6-3; abundance: -; d_gene: -; CDR3nt: TGTGCCAGCAGCCGTCCCGGACAGCCACGGTCAGATACGCAGTATTTT; CDR3aa: CASSRPGQPRSDTQYF
j_gene: TRBJ1-1; v_gene: TRBV10-1; abundance: -; d_gene: TRBD1; CDR3nt: TGCGCCAGCCTAAATTCCGGGACAGGGGGTACTGAAGCTTTCTTT; CDR3aa: CASLNSGTGGTEAFF
j_gene: TRBJ2-1; v_gene: TRBV3-1/TRBV3-2; abundance: -; d_gene: -; CDR3nt: TGTGCCAGCAGCCGGTTTCAGATGGGGCAGTTCTTC; CDR3aa: CASSRFQMGQFF
j_gene: TRBJ2-1; v_gene: TRBV24-1; abundance: -; d_gene: -; CDR3nt: TGTGCCACCAGTGATATCAGGGGTCAGGGAAATGAGCAGTTCTTC; CDR3aa: CATSDIRGQGNEQFF
j_gene: TRBJ1-2; v_gene: TRBV12-5; abundance: few; d_gene: -; CDR3nt: TGTGCTAGTGGTTCAACAAGAAGCTATGGCTACACCTTC; CDR3aa: CASGSTRSYGYTF
j_gene: TRBJ2-5; v_gene: TRBV5-1; abundance: -; d_gene: TRBD1; CDR3nt: TGCGCCAGCAGCGTACAGGGGATCCAAGAGACCCAGTACTTC; CDR3aa: CASSVQGIQETQYF
j_gene: TRBJ1-1; v_gene: TRBV3-1/TRBV3-2; abundance: few; d_gene: -; CDR3nt: TGTGCCAGCAGCCAAAGAGGAGCCACTGAAGCTTTCTTT; CDR3aa: CASSQRGATEAFF
j_gene: TRBJ1-1; v_gene: TRBV18; abundance: -; d_gene: -; CDR3nt: TGTGCCAGCTCACGAGGGGTTAGGGACACTGAAGCTTTCTTT; CDR3aa: CASSRGVRDTEAFF
j_gene: TRBJ2-3; v_gene: TRBV5-1; abundance: -; d_gene: -; CDR3nt: TGCGCCAGCAGCAACGGACAGTTTCTAGCAGATACGCAGTATTTT; CDR3aa: CASSNGQFLADTQYF
j_gene: TRBJ1-1; v_gene: TRBV2; abundance: once; d_gene: -; CDR3nt: TGTGCCAGCAGTGACAGAACCAAATACACTGAAGCTTTCTTT; CDR3aa: CASSDRTKYTEAFF
j_gene: TRBJ2-3; v_gene: TRBV7-3; abundance: few; d_gene: -; CDR3nt: TGTGCCAGCAGCGCGAATACGCGAGATACGCAGTATTTT; CDR3aa: CASSANTRDTQYF
j_gene: TRBJ1-6; v_gene: TRBV3-1/TRBV3-2; abundance: -; d_gene: TRBD1; CDR3nt: TGTGCCAGCAGGGGGACAGATAATTCACCCCTCCACTTT; CDR3aa: CASRGTDNSPLHF
j_gene: TRBJ1-2; v_gene: TRBV5-1; abundance: -; d_gene: -; CDR3nt: TGCGCCAGCAGCTTAAGAGACAACTATGGCTACACCTTC; CDR3aa: CASSLRDNYGYTF
j_gene: TRBJ2-3; v_gene: TRBV19; abundance: -; d_gene: TRBD1; CDR3nt: TGTGCCAGTAGAAACAGGGGAGTGGGGTCCACAGATACGCAGTATTTT; CDR3aa: CASRNRGVGSTDTQYF
j_gene: TRBJ2-1; v_gene: TRBV6-4; abundance: -; d_gene: TRBD2; CDR3nt: TGTGCCAGCAGTGCTTTAGCGGGGGGGGCCTACAATGAGCAGTTCTTC; CDR3aa: CASSALAGGAYNEQFF
j_gene: TRBJ2-2; v_gene: TRBV6-6; abundance: few; d_gene: TRBD1; CDR3nt: TGTGCCAGCAGTGCACGGGACAGGGGCCCCGGGGAGCTGTTTTTT; CDR3aa: CASSARDRGPGELFF
j_gene: TRBJ1-5; v_gene: TRBV7-2; abundance: -; d_gene: TRBD1; CDR3nt: TGTGCCAGCACCTTCACGGGGACAGCTAATCAGCCCCAGCATTTT; CDR3aa: CASTFTGTANQPQHF
j_gene: TRBJ1-2; v_gene: TRBV20-1; abundance: once; d_gene: -; CDR3nt: TGCAGTGCTGGAGGTAGCTATGGCTACACCTTC; CDR3aa: CSAGGSYGYTF
j_gene: TRBJ1-2; v_gene: TRBV11-2; abundance: -; d_gene: -; CDR3nt: TGTGCCAGCAGTGTCGGGGGGCTATTAGGTACCTTC; CDR3aa: CASSVGGLLGTF
j_gene: TRBJ1-4; v_gene: TRBV6-5; abundance: -; d_gene: -; CDR3nt: TGTGCCAGCAACAAGGGCGGGGACCCGGCGGGAAAACTGTTTTTT; CDR3aa: CASNKGGDPAGKLFF
j_gene: TRBJ1-5; v_gene: TRBV30; abundance: -; d_gene: -; CDR3nt: TGTGCCTGGAGTGTACTTACCAGGGGTCAGCCCCAGCATTTT; CDR3aa: CAWSVLTRGQPQHF
j_gene: TRBJ1-6; v_gene: TRBV6-4; abundance: -; d_gene: -; CDR3nt: TGTGCCAGCAGTGTGGAAGTGAATTCACCCCTCCACTTT; CDR3aa: CASSVEVNSPLHF
j_gene: TRBJ1-1; v_gene: TRBV12-3/TRBV12-4; abundance: -; d_gene: -; CDR3nt: TGTGCCAGCCTAGGGGGGGTCGGGGCTGAAGCTTTCTTT; CDR3aa: CASLGGVGAEAFF
j_gene: TRBJ1-1; v_gene: TRBV5-5; abundance: -; d_gene: TRBD1; CDR3nt: TGTGCCAGCAGCTTTTTGGGACAGGGCACTGAAGCTTTCTTT; CDR3aa: CASSFLGQGTEAFF
j_gene: TRBJ2-6; v_gene: TRBV6-2/TRBV6-3; abundance: -; d_gene: -; CDR3nt: TGTGCCAGCAGTCTCCGGAGCCTAGGCGGTGCTGGGGCCAACGTCCTGACTTTC; CDR3aa: CASSLRSLGGAGANVLTF
j_gene: TRBJ1-2; v_gene: TRBV3-1/TRBV3-2; abundance: -; d_gene: -; CDR3nt: TGTGCCAGCAGCCACCGGGACAACTATGGCTACACCTTC; CDR3aa: CASSHRDNYGYTF
j_gene: TRBJ1-1; v_gene: TRBV12-3/TRBV12-4; abundance: -; d_gene: -; CDR3nt: TGTGCCAGCAGTTTAGGCGGGAACACTGAAGCTTTCTTT; CDR3aa: CASSLGGNTEAFF
j_gene: TRBJ2-3; v_gene: TRBV7-9; abundance: -; d_gene: -; CDR3nt: TGTGCCAGCAGCGTCAGGGGTCCGGATACGCAGTATTTT; CDR3aa: CASSVRGPDTQYF
j_gene: TRBJ1-5; v_gene: TRBV7-8; abundance: -; d_gene: -; CDR3nt: TGTGCCAGCACCCCCCTTTCCGGGTCGGGCAATCAGCCCCAGCATTTT; CDR3aa: CASTPLSGSGNQPQHF
j_gene: TRBJ2-5; v_gene: TRBV24-1; abundance: -; d_gene: -; CDR3nt: TGTGCCACCAGTGATCGAAGGGGACAAAGCTTAAAAGAGACCCAGTACTTC; CDR3aa: CATSDRRGQSLKETQYF
j_gene: TRBJ2-2; v_gene: TRBV11-2; abundance: medium-sized; d_gene: -; CDR3nt: TGTGCCAGCACCTTAAAGGCACCCGGGGAGCTGTTTTTT; CDR3aa: CASTLKAPGELFF
j_gene: TRBJ2-3; v_gene: TRBV3-1/TRBV3-2; abundance: -; d_gene: TRBD2; CDR3nt: TGTGCCAGCAGCCAAGGGCTAGCGGGGGGGATGACAGATACGCAGTATTTT; CDR3aa: CASSQGLAGGMTDTQYF
j_gene: TRBJ2-2; v_gene: TRBV7-3; abundance: few; d_gene: TRBD2; CDR3nt: TGTGCCAGCAGCCCTATTAGCGGGGGTGGTACCGGGGAGCTGTTTTTT; CDR3aa: CASSPISGGGTGELFF
j_gene: TRBJ2-3; v_gene: TRBV7-3; abundance: -; d_gene: -; CDR3nt: TGTGCCAGCAGCCCCCTTGGACCGCTCACAGATACGCAGTATTTT; CDR3aa: CASSPLGPLTDTQYF
j_gene: TRBJ2-6; v_gene: TRBV18; abundance: -; d_gene: -; CDR3nt: TGTGCCAGCTCACCACCTCCGGCCTCTGGGGCCAACGTCCTGACTTTC; CDR3aa: CASSPPPASGANVLTF
j_gene: TRBJ1-2; v_gene: TRBV5-1; abundance: -; d_gene: -; CDR3nt: TGCGCCAGCAGCTTGGACAGAAGGAACTATGGCTACACCTTC; CDR3aa: CASSLDRRNYGYTF
j_gene: TRBJ1-1; v_gene: TRBV4-3; abundance: -; d_gene: TRBD1; CDR3nt: TGCGCCAGCAGCCAAGATATTCTAGGGACAGGGCGTGGCGCTTTCTTT; CDR3aa: CASSQDILGTGRGAFF
j_gene: TRBJ1-2; v_gene: TRBV12-3/TRBV12-4; abundance: -; d_gene: TRBD1; CDR3nt: TGTGCCAGCAGTTTAAACAGGGGCTATGGCTACACCTTC; CDR3aa: CASSLNRGYGYTF
j_gene: TRBJ1-4; v_gene: TRBV7-9; abundance: few; d_gene: -; CDR3nt: TGTGCCAGCAGCCAAGCCCCGGCTAATGAAAAACTGTTTTTT; CDR3aa: CASSQAPANEKLFF
j_gene: TRBJ1-1; v_gene: TRBV10-1; abundance: -; d_gene: TRBD1; CDR3nt: TGCGCCAGTGCCGGGACAGGGACTGTGAACGCTGAAGCTTTCTTT; CDR3aa: CASAGTGTVNAEAFF
j_gene: TRBJ1-3; v_gene: TRBV5-1; abundance: -; d_gene: TRBD1; CDR3nt: TGCGCCAGCAGCTCAGGGGGACCTGGAAACACCATATATTTT; CDR3aa: CASSSGGPGNTIYF